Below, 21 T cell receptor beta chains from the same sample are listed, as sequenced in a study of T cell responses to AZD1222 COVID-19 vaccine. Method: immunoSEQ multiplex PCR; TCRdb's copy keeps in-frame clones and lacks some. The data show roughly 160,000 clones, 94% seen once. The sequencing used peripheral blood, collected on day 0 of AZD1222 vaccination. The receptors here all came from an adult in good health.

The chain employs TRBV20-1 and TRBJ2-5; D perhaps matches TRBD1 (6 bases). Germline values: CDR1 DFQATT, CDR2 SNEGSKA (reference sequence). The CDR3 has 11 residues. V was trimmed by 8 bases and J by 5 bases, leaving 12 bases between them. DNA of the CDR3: TGCAGTTCGACAGGTTCTGAGACCCAGTACTTC. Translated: CSSTGSETQYF.

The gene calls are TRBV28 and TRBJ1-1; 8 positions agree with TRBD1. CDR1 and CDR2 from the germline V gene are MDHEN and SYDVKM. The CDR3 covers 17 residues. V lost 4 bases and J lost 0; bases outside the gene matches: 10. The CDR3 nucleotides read TGTGCCAGCAGTTATGACAGGGGCGCAGGGTTGAACACTGAAGCTTTCTTT. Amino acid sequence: CASSYDRGAGLNTEAFF.

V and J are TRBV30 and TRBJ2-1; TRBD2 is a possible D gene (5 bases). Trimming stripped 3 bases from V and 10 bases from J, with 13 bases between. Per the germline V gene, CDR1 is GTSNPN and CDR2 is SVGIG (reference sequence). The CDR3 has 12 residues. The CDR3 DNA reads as TGTGCCTGGAGCGCGGGTCAAGGGGAGCAGTTCTTC. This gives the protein CAWSAGQGEQFF.

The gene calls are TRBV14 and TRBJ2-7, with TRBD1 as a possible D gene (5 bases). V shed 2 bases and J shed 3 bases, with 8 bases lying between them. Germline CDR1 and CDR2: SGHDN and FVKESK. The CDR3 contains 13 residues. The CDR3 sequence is CASSQWQGYEQYF. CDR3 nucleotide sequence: TGTGCCAGCAGCCAATGGCAGGGCTACGAGCAGTACTTC.

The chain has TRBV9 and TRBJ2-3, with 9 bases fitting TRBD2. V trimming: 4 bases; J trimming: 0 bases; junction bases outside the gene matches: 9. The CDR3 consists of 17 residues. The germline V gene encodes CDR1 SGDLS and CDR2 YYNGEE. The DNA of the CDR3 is TGTGCCAGCAGCCCCCGTGCAGCGGGGGGCAGCACAGATACGCAGTATTTT. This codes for CASSPRAAGGSTDTQYF.

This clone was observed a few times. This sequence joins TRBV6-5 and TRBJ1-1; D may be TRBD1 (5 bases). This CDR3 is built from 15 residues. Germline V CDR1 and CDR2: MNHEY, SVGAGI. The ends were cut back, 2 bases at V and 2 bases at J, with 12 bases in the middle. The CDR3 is CASSYPTTGNTEAFF. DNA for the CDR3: TGTGCCAGCAGTTACCCCACCACAGGTAACACTGAAGCTTTCTTT.

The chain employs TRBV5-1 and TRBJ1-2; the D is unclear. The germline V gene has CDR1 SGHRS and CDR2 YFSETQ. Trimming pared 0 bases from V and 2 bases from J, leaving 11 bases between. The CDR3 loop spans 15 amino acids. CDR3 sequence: CASSLDEARNYGYTF. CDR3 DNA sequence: TGCGCCAGCAGCTTGGATGAGGCGAGGAACTATGGCTACACCTTC.

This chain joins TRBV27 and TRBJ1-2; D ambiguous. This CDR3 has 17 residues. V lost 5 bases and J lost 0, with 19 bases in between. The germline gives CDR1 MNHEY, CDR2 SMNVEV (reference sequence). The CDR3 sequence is CASSSRADVLANYGYTF. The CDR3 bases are TGTGCCAGCAGTAGTCGGGCGGACGTCTTAGCTAACTATGGCTACACCTTC.

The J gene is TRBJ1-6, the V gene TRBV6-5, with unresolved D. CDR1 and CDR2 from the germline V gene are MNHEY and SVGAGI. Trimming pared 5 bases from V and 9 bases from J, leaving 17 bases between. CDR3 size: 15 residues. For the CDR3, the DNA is TGTGCCAGCAGTCCACGGAGTTTCGGGAGTTCACCCCTCCACTTT. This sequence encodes CASSPRSFGSSPLHF.

CDR3 coding DNA: TGTGCCAGCAGTGAATATACAGGGGGCGCTTCTGGAAACACCATATATTTT. It encodes CASSEYTGGASGNTIYF. V is TRBV25-1 and J is TRBJ1-3, with 9 bases identical to TRBD1. With V trimmed by 0 bases and J by 1 base, 4 bases remained unmatched. Germline V gene data show CDR1 as MGHDK and CDR2 as SYGVNS. CDR3 length equals 17 residues.

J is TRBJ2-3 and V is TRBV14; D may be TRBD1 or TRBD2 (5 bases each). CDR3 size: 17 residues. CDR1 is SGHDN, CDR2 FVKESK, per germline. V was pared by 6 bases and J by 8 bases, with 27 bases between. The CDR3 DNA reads TGTGCCAGCAGTCCCCTCGGACCCGGGGCGTACATCGGTACGCAGTATTTT. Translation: CASSPLGPGAYIGTQYF.

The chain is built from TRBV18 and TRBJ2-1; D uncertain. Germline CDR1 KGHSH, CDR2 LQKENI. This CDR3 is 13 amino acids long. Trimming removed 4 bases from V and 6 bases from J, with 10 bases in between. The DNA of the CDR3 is TGTGCCAGCTCACGAGATCAGGCCAATGAGCAGTTCTTC. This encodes CASSRDQANEQFF.

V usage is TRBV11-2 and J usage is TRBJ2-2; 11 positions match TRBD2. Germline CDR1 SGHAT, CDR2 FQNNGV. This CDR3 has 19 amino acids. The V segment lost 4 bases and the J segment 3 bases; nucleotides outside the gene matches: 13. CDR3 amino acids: CASSSLPNKLAGDTGELFF. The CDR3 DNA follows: TGTGCCAGCAGCTCCCTACCCAACAAACTAGCGGGAGACACCGGGGAGCTGTTTTTT. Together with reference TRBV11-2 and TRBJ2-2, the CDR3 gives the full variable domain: EAGVAQSPRYKIIEKRQSVAFWCNPISGHATLYWYQQILGQGPKLLIQFQNNGVVDDSQLPKDRFSAERLKGVDSTLKIQPAKLEDSAVYLCASSSLPNKLAGDTGELFFGEGSRLTVL.

The CDR3 sequence is CASSQRGTGGGSPLHF. The CDR3 DNA reads as TGTGCCAGCAGCCAAAGAGGGACAGGGGGCGGTTCACCCCTCCACTTT. The chain carries TRBV3-1 (or the pseudogene TRBV3-2) and TRBJ1-6; TRBD1 aligns across 12 bases. The CDR3 is 16 amino acids. The trim removed 2 bases at V and 9 bases at J, leaving 5 bases unmatched. Germline-derived CDR1 and CDR2 are LGHDT and YNNKEL (reference sequence).

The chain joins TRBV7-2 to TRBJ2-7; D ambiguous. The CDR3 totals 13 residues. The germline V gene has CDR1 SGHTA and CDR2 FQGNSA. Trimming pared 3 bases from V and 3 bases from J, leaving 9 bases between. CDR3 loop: CASSFAASYEQYF. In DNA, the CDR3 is TGTGCCAGCAGCTTCGCGGCAAGCTACGAGCAGTACTTC.

CDR3 bases: TGTGCCAGTAGTATATGGGGGATGAGCACTGAAGCTTTCTTT. The encoded protein is CASSIWGMSTEAFF. The chain links TRBV19 to TRBJ1-1; a weak D match, TRBD1 (5 bases). The CDR3 runs 14 residues. Germline V gene sequence: CDR1 LNHDA, CDR2 SQIVND (reference sequence). Trimming took off 2 bases at V and 4 bases at J, with 11 bases between the two ends.

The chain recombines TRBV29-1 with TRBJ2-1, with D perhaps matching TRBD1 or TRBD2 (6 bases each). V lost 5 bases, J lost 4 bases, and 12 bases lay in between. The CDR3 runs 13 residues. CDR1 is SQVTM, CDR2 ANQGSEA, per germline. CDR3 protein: CSVTGRLYNEQFF. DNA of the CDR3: TGCAGCGTTACAGGGAGGTTATACAATGAGCAGTTCTTC.

The CDR3 nucleotides are TGTGCCAGCAGCTACGACGTGCCAGGCCCTAGCTCCTACGAGCAGTACTTC. This codes for CASSYDVPGPSSYEQYF. The chain joins TRBV11-2 to TRBJ2-7; D not certain. CDR1 is SGHAT and CDR2 is FQNNGV in the germline V gene. This CDR3 has 17 residues. V lost 4 bases and J lost 0, with 19 bases in between.

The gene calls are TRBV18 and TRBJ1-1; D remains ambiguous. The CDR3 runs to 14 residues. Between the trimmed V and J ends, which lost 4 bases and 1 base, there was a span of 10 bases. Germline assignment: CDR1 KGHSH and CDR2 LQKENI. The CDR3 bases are TGTGCCAGCTCACTTCGACCGCAGAACACTGAAGCTTTCTTT. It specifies CASSLRPQNTEAFF.

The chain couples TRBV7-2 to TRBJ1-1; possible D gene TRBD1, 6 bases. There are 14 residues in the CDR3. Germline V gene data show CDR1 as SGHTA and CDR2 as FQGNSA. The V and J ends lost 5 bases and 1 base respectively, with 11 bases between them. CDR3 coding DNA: TGTGCCAGCAGCCAGCAACAGGGGAACACTGAAGCTTTCTTT. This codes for CASSQQQGNTEAFF.

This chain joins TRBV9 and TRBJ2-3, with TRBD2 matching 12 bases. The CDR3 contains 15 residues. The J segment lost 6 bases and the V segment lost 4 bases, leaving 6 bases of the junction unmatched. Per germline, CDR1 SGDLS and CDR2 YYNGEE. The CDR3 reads CASSPGTSGRDTQYF. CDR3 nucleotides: TGTGCCAGCAGCCCCGGGACTAGCGGGCGCGATACGCAGTATTTT. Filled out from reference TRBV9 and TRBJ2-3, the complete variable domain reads DSGVTQTPKHLITATGQRVTLRCSPRSGDLSVYWYQQSLDQGLQFLIQYYNGEERAKGNILERFSAQQFPDLHSELNLSSLELGDSALYFCASSPGTSGRDTQYFGPGTRLTVL.